One sample yielded the 27 T cell receptor beta chains listed below, sequenced in a study of blood T cell repertoires in COVID-19. Method: immunoSEQ multiplex PCR; TCRdb's copy keeps in-frame clones and lacks some. The sample shows fewer than 650,000 clones, approximately 91% of them seen only once. Sequencing used peripheral blood. All receptors derive from a woman in her forties or fifties with COVID-19, enrolled during active disease.

The CDR3 DNA sequence: TGTGCCAGCAGCTGGCTTGGAAACACCATATATTTT. It encodes CASSWLGNTIYF. This chain joins TRBV5-6 and TRBJ1-3; no definite D call. The ends were cut back, 3 bases at V and 3 bases at J, with 4 bases in the middle. The CDR3 extends over 12 amino acids. Germline loops: CDR1 SGHDT, CDR2 YYEEEE.

This clone was found a few times. The genes are TRBV19 and TRBJ1-1, with 8 positions matching TRBD1. Germline assignment: CDR1 LNHDA and CDR2 SQIVND (reference sequence). The V segment lost 3 bases and the J segment 10 bases; nucleotides outside the gene matches: 10. The CDR3 covers 14 residues. CDR3 DNA sequence: TGTGCCAGTAGTATGGACAGGGTCCCAAAAGGAGCTTTCTTT. Residues: CASSMDRVPKGAFF.

The V call is TRBV14, the J call TRBJ2-1; no definite D call. The length of the CDR3 is 13 residues. CDR1 SGHDN and CDR2 FVKESK come from the germline V gene. V was pared by 0 bases and J by 14 bases, with 14 bases between. The DNA of the CDR3 is TGTGCCAGCAGCCAAGATATGGCAGGCTGGGAGTTCTTC. Translating it yields CASSQDMAGWEFF.

V and J are TRBV30 and TRBJ1-1, with 7 bases aligning to TRBD1. The length of the CDR3 is 14 residues. Unmatched junction bases numbered 7, after V lost 1 base and J lost 5 bases. Germline-derived CDR1 and CDR2 are GTSNPN and SVGIG (reference sequence). The CDR3: CAWSGARGQTEAFF. CDR3 nucleotides: TGTGCCTGGAGTGGAGCGAGGGGGCAGACTGAAGCTTTCTTT.

This clone has just one count. The J gene is TRBJ1-3, the V gene TRBV10-3; 10 nucleotides agree with TRBD1. Losses at the gene ends were 1 base for V and 4 bases for J; bases not matched to a gene: 10. Germline V gene data show CDR1 as ENHRY and CDR2 as SYGVKD. This CDR3 contains 18 residues. CDR3 region: CAISEFFLTGGSGNTIYF. The CDR3 region has the DNA TGTGCCATCAGTGAGTTTTTTCTGACAGGGGGCTCAGGAAACACCATATATTTT.

The chain carries TRBV13 and TRBJ2-7; D unclear. The germline V gene encodes CDR1 PRHDT and CDR2 FYEKMQ (reference sequence). V dropped 0 bases and J dropped 6 bases, with 9 bases sitting between them. This CDR3 is 13 amino acids long. The CDR3 spells CASSLGRSREQYF. For the CDR3, the DNA is TGTGCCAGCAGCTTAGGGAGGAGCCGCGAGCAGTACTTC.

V and J are TRBV7-9 and TRBJ1-6; D is unresolved. The CDR3 covers 17 residues. From germline, CDR1 is SEHNR and CDR2 FQNEAQ (reference sequence). The V and J ends lost 2 bases and 0 bases respectively, with 11 bases between them. The CDR3 protein is CASSLFRTSSYNSPLHF. Here the CDR3 DNA reads TGTGCCAGCAGCTTATTCAGGACTAGCTCCTATAATTCACCCCTCCACTTT.

CDR3 in amino acids: CAISLGQQAYEQYF. The CDR3 nucleotides read TGTGCCATCTCCCTTGGGCAGCAAGCCTACGAGCAGTACTTC. This chain connects TRBV2 to TRBJ2-7; no firm D call. Trimming removed 10 bases from V and 2 bases from J, with 18 bases in between. The CDR3 extends over 14 amino acids. The germline V gene has CDR1 SNHLY and CDR2 FYNNEI.

This clone appeared once. The chain combines TRBV6-5 with TRBJ1-2, with TRBD1 matching 7 bases. The CDR3 spans 14 residues. Germline V gives CDR1 MNHEY, CDR2 SVGAGI. After removal of 6 bases from V and 1 base from J, the junction contained 5 bases not matched to a gene. The CDR3: CASSGQAYNYGYTF. DNA for the CDR3: TGTGCCAGCAGCGGACAGGCCTATAACTATGGCTACACCTTC.

The chain carries TRBV4-1 and TRBJ1-1, with a possible D match to TRBD1 (6 bases). CDR3 length: 16 residues. V shed 0 bases and J shed 7 bases, with 18 bases lying between them. Germline V gene sequence: CDR1 MGHRA, CDR2 YSYEKL. As DNA, the CDR3 is TGCGCCAGCAGCCAAGAGTCCGGGACAATTTGGGTTGAAGCTTTCTTT. This gives the protein CASSQESGTIWVEAFF.

The chain recombines TRBV29-1 with TRBJ1-2; a weak D match, TRBD1 (6 bases). The CDR3 extends over 15 amino acids. Germline values: CDR1 SQVTM, CDR2 ANQGSEA. Trimming removed 4 bases at V and 4 bases at J, with 19 bases between. As DNA, the CDR3 is TGCAGCGTTGGAGGACGAATGGACAGACTCTATGGCTACACCTTC. Protein: CSVGGRMDRLYGYTF.

The chain employs TRBV6-5 and TRBJ1-1, with unresolved D. The CDR3 totals 14 residues. Trimming removed 4 bases from V and 5 bases from J, with 14 bases in between. Germline loops: CDR1 MNHEY, CDR2 SVGAGI. The CDR3 protein is CASSSVRVRTEAFF. The CDR3 coding sequence is TGTGCCAGCAGTTCGGTACGGGTTCGAACTGAAGCTTTCTTT.

V usage is TRBV7-9 and J usage is TRBJ2-5, with 7 nucleotides matching TRBD1. The CDR3 spans 12 residues. Unmatched junction bases numbered 2, after V lost 4 bases and J lost 6 bases. Germline V lookup: CDR1 SEHNR, CDR2 FQNEAQ (reference sequence). DNA for the CDR3: TGTGCCAGCAGCTGGGACAGACAGACCCAGTACTTC. Residues: CASSWDRQTQYF.

This rearrangement joins TRBV6-1 to TRBJ1-2, with unresolved D. The germline V and J ends were trimmed by 1 base and 4 bases, with 10 bases remaining between them. The CDR3 is made up of 14 amino acids. Germline lookup yields CDR1 MNHNS and CDR2 SASEGT. CDR3 nucleotides: TGTGCCAGCAGTGAAGTAGCGGTATCCTATGGCTACACCTTC. Translation: CASSEVAVSYGYTF.

The chain combines TRBV7-9 with TRBJ2-5; TRBD1 aligns across 10 bases. The V gene end was trimmed by 6 bases and the J gene end by 6 bases; junction bases not matched to a gene: 16. The germline V gene encodes CDR1 SEHNR and CDR2 FQNEAQ (reference sequence). CDR3 length: 17 residues. CDR3 region: CASSSAGTGAQVKTQYF. DNA of the CDR3: TGTGCCAGCAGTTCCGCCGGGACAGGGGCACAGGTTAAGACCCAGTACTTC.

CDR3 sequence reads: CASSPMRTGELFF. DNA for the CDR3: TGTGCCAGCAGCCCCATGCGAACCGGGGAGCTGTTTTTT. The V call is TRBV6-2 or TRBV6-3, the J call TRBJ2-2, with unresolved D. This CDR3 has 13 residues. V was pared by 6 bases and J by 5 bases, with 10 bases between. CDR1 and CDR2 from the germline V gene are MNHEY and SVGEGT.

This clone showed up just a few times. This chain joins TRBV5-8 and TRBJ1-2; D is unclear. Trimming removed 4 bases from V and 5 bases from J, with 15 bases in between. From germline, CDR1 is SGHTS and CDR2 YDEGEE. The CDR3 contains 14 residues. CDR3 residues: CASSNYRPVYGYTF. CDR3 bases: TGTGCCAGCAGCAACTACCGACCGGTTTATGGCTACACCTTC.

The chain links TRBV18 to TRBJ1-6; D is undetermined. The CDR3 extends over 13 amino acids. V was shortened by 6 bases and J by 5 bases, with 8 bases between the two germline ends. Germline CDR1 and CDR2: KGHSH and LQKENI. CDR3 protein: CASSAGNNSPLHF. The CDR3 DNA sequence: TGTGCCAGCTCCGCGGGGAATAATTCACCCCTCCACTTT.

In DNA form, the CDR3 reads TGTGCCAGCAGTCTCCAGTGGGGGGGTCAGCCCCAGCATTTT. Its protein is CASSLQWGGQPQHF. The gene calls are TRBV28 and TRBJ1-5, with TRBD1 as a possible D gene (5 bases). Trimming pared 5 bases from V and 6 bases from J, leaving 14 bases between. This CDR3 contains 14 residues. Germline V gene sequence: CDR1 MDHEN, CDR2 SYDVKM. Full variable domain (outside the CDR3, taken from reference TRBV28 and TRBJ1-5): DVKVTQSSRYLVKRTGEKVFLECVQDMDHENMFWYRQDPGLGLRLIYFSYDVKMKEKGDIPEGYSVSREKKERFSLILESASTNQTSMYLCASSLQWGGQPQHFGDGTRLSIL.

The rearrangement links TRBV7-8 to TRBJ2-3; 8 nucleotides agree with TRBD2. The CDR3 covers 17 residues. CDR1 SGHVS and CDR2 FQNEAQ come from the germline V gene. Trimming removed 4 bases from V and 4 bases from J; junction bases left unmatched: 13. CDR3 DNA: TGTGCCAGCAGCTCAAATACACGGGGGGGACCTGCAGATACGCAGTATTTT. Its protein is CASSSNTRGGPADTQYF.

This chain uses TRBV30 with TRBJ2-3; weak D call: TRBD2 (6 bases). The CDR3 covers 14 residues. The ends were cut back, 2 bases at V and 3 bases at J, with 12 bases in the middle. Germline V gene sequence: CDR1 GTSNPN, CDR2 SVGIG (reference sequence). The CDR3 sequence is CAWSWGGETDTQYF. In nucleotides, the CDR3 is TGTGCCTGGAGTTGGGGCGGGGAAACAGATACGCAGTATTTT.

This clone has a handful of counts. The V gene is TRBV19, the J gene TRBJ2-1; TRBD2 aligns across 9 bases. The CDR3 contains 14 residues. Germline V gives CDR1 LNHDA, CDR2 SQIVND (reference sequence). V trimming: 3 bases; J trimming: 6 bases; junction bases outside the gene matches: 3. CDR3: CASSIPRGGNEQFF. CDR3 in DNA: TGTGCCAGTAGTATCCCGCGGGGGGGCAATGAGCAGTTCTTC. The full variable domain, with the rest looked up from reference TRBV19 and TRBJ2-1, is DGGITQSPKYLFRKEGQNVTLSCEQNLNHDAMYWYRQDPGQGLRLIYYSQIVNDFQKGDIAEGYSVSREKKESFPLTVTSAQKNPTAFYLCASSIPRGGNEQFFGPGTRLTVL.

V is TRBV10-1 and J is TRBJ1-5, with D unresolved. Germline values: CDR1 WNHNN, CDR2 SYGVQD (reference sequence). The ends were cut back, 0 bases at V and 6 bases at J, with 6 bases in the middle. This CDR3 region has 13 residues. CDR3 sequence: CASSESYGQPQHF. The CDR3 bases are TGCGCCAGCAGTGAGTCGTACGGTCAGCCCCAGCATTTT.

About this clone itself: Relative to the germline gene, one junction end is altered; a read error may explain this. V usage is TRBV2 and J usage is TRBJ1-5; no reliable D call. Per germline, CDR1 SNHLY and CDR2 FYNNEI. The length of the CDR3 is 13 residues. The DNA of the CDR3 is TGTGCCAGCAGTGATGCGAGATATCAACCCCAGCATTTT. The encoded protein is CASSDARYQPQHF.

The chain combines TRBV5-5 with TRBJ1-2; D ambiguous. The CDR3 sequence is 14 residues long. Trimming cost V 0 bases and J 4 bases, with 10 bases left between them. The germline V gene encodes CDR1 SGHKS and CDR2 YYEKEE (reference sequence). This CDR3 reads CASSLDREIYGYTF. The CDR3 DNA follows: TGTGCCAGCAGCTTGGACCGGGAGATCTATGGCTACACCTTC.

This clone turned up a few times. The rearrangement links TRBV7-8 to TRBJ2-5; 9 bases match TRBD2. Germline V lookup: CDR1 SGHVS, CDR2 FQNEAQ. The CDR3 sequence is 16 residues long. With V trimmed by 2 bases and J by 2 bases, 6 bases remained unmatched. DNA of the CDR3: TGTGCCAGCAGCTTAAGTCTAGCGGGACTGCAAGAGACCCAGTACTTC. This gives the protein CASSLSLAGLQETQYF.

The V and J genes are TRBV6-2 or TRBV6-3 and TRBJ1-5; D call uncertain. The CDR3 totals 15 residues. CDR1 is MNHEY and CDR2 is SVGEGT in the germline V gene. Trimming cost V 5 bases and J 4 bases, with 15 bases left between them. The CDR3 here is CASSPPWGGNQPQHF. In nucleotides, the CDR3 is TGTGCCAGCAGTCCCCCGTGGGGAGGGAATCAGCCCCAGCATTTT.